The text below deals with one TCR beta chain. Trimming removed 5 bases from V and 0 bases from J, with 14 bases in between. CDR3 length equals 15 residues. The germline V gene encodes CDR1 LNHDA and CDR2 SQIVND (reference sequence). This sample is part of a study of control samples from healthy donors and cancer patients. TCRdb keeps only in-frame clones here, not all; method: immunoSEQ multiplex PCR. Of over 100,000 clones in the sample, about 90% were seen once. Sample: blood. The TCR sequence derives from a woman between 50 and 59 years old in good health. This chain joins TRBV19 and TRBJ2-7; D is perhaps TRBD2 (5 bases). The CDR3 coding sequence is TGTGCCAGTAGTCCCCTAGCAGGCGACTCCTACGAGCAGTACTTC. As protein: CASSPLAGDSYEQYF.